This T cell receptor (beta chain) was identified in a study of OX40 agonist ivuxolimab in advanced cancers. Background on the whole study: Ivuxolimab was an agonistic, fully human IgG2 monoclonal antibody directed against OX40 (CD134), a costimulatory receptor. Intravenous ivuxolimab was administered to patients every 2 weeks at six dose levels: 0.01, 0.1, 0.3, 1.5, 3 and 10 mg/kg. Of the approximately 50 dose-escalation patients, hepatocellular carcinoma was present in around 19, melanoma in roughly 15, renal cell carcinoma in 9 and head and neck cancer in 9. The dose-escalation cohort was approximately 83% male with a mean age of approximately 60 years, ranging from roughly 23 to 80. Patients were allowed to have had prior anti-PD-1, anti-PD-L1 or anti-CTLA-4 therapy, and approximately 43% of the dose-escalation patients had previously received checkpoint inhibitors. Three dose-escalation patients achieved partial responses, one with hepatocellular carcinoma and two with cutaneous melanoma. The point of sequencing TCRbeta in the periphery was to test whether ivuxolimab changed TCR sequence diversity and drove clonal T-cell expansion. The monotherapy dose-escalation portion (N of about 50 patients) of the phase I ivuxolimab trial is reported in the paper.

Sequences MNHEY (CDR1) and SMNVEV (CDR2) are obtained from the germline V gene (reference sequence). V loses 4 bases of germline sequence and J loses 2 bases, and the interval between the two ends is 12 bases. Its CDR3 holds 15 amino acids, cysteine through phenylalanine. Of the read, only the CDR3 DNA is kept; its 45 bases are in frame from base 1. A note on this clone: The target of this receptor is not known. Per-base quality was not reported, and no clone a single base away is much larger than it.

Patients with autoimmune disease history or receiving systemic immunosuppression were excluded from the trial. Peripheral blood for TCR sequencing was drawn from every dose cohort at baseline, at cycle 4 day 1 and at cycle 7 day 1. The samples were drawn from a first-in-human, open-label, multicenter phase I dose-escalation trial of ivuxolimab. Adults with locally advanced or metastatic head and neck squamous cell, hepatocellular, melanoma or renal cell carcinoma were enrolled in the trial. Before TCR sequencing, CD4+ and CD8+ T cells were separately sorted from peripheral blood. Genomic DNA was extracted from sorted cells for sequencing of the TCRbeta CDR3 region. The immunoSEQ Assay was used for sequencing of TCRbeta CDR3 regions. TCRdb took over this immuneACCESS table, retaining in-frame rearrangements with V and J assigned. Such tables are incomplete; in checked studies, under half of the missing clones stem from an unresolved V gene, and the remainder is unexplained. The table for this sample lists 53,000 or so clones; around 77% of them were counted only once. Around 2% of the sample is in the top ten clones.

Results the study describes overall, beyond this receptor: In the 0.1-3.0 mg/kg groups, partial responders had among the lowest normalized peripheral clonal expansion, particularly in CD8+ T cells. At doses of 0.1 to 3.0 mg/kg, clonal expansion of both CD4+ and CD8+ T cells in blood was seen between baseline and week 6. The antigen specificity of the peripheral T cells that underwent clonal expansion was not determined. After ivuxolimab, more expanded clones were found on average in CD8+ T cells than in CD4+ T cells. Low levels of normalized T-cell clonal expansion were also seen in some patients who did not respond.

The chain uses TRBV27 and TRBJ2-1, with no D gene named confidently. The sample was CD4+ or CD8+ T cells sorted from blood, taken in a trial of the OX40 agonist ivuxolimab. The TCR comes from an adult with an advanced solid tumor such as melanoma, head and neck, liver or kidney cancer. The nucleotide sequence reads as follows: TGTGCCAGCAGTTCCTCGATCGGACCCTACAATGAGCAGTTCTTC. Its amino acids are CASSSSIGPYNEQFF.